The 5 T cell receptor beta chains below all came from one sample that was sequenced in a study of T cells in Graves' hyperthyroidism and ophthalmopathy. Using RNA transcripts as the source, TCR beta CDR3 regions were amplified. The HTBI primer set was used in a first-round RT-PCR of the TCR CDR3. TCRdb re-called the multiplex PCR reads with MiXCR, one entry per CDR3 protein. The sample holds about 620,000 distinct CDR3 sequences, 16% seen once. Material: blood. These receptors were obtained from a woman aged 30 to 39 with Graves' hyperthyroidism.

Ten or more counts support this clonotype. This chain links TRBV2 with TRBJ2-7, with 10 bases fitting TRBD1. Per germline, CDR1 SNHLY and CDR2 FYNNEI. J lost 3 bases, V lost 11 bases, and 4 bases had no gene match. The CDR3 is 12 residues long. The DNA for the CDR3 is TGTGCCGGCCGGGACAGGGGCTACGAGCAGTACTTC. Amino acids: CAGRDRGYEQYF.

This clonotype was observed at least ten times. The CDR3: CASQPGGGQETQYF. CDR3 DNA sequence: TGTGCCAGCCAACCCGGTGGGGGCCAAGAGACCCAGTACTTC. The chain couples TRBV18 to TRBJ2-5; D is tentatively TRBD1 or TRBD2 (5 bases each). V was trimmed by 8 bases and J by 1 base, leaving 14 bases between them. CDR3 length: 14 amino acids. The germline gives CDR1 KGHSH, CDR2 LQKENI.

This clonotype occurred many times. The rearrangement uses TRBV5-1 and TRBJ2-1, with D possibly being TRBD2 (6 bases). The CDR3 spans 14 residues. CDR1 and CDR2 (germline): SGHRS, YFSETQ. V was cut by 4 bases and J by 4 bases, with 12 bases left in between. The CDR3 region has the DNA TGCGCCAGCAGCCTCGGGGGAGTATACAATGAGCAGTTCTTC. Translation: CASSLGGVYNEQFF.

For this clonotype: A read error may be the cause here, since a much bigger clone is one base away. The rearrangement uses TRBV6-2 or TRBV6-3 and TRBJ1-4, with no clear D. The CDR3 sequence is 16 residues long. The germline V gene has CDR1 MNHEY and CDR2 SVGEGT. The chain's CDR3 is CASSKNGQAANEKLLF. The CDR3 coding sequence is TGTGCCAGCAGTAAAAACGGCCAAGCGGCTAATGAAAAACTGCTTTTT.

The DNA of the CDR3 is TGTGCCAGCAGCGGAAGCGGGAGAGGGGGGACCCAGTACTTC. Translating gives CASSGSGRGGTQYF. J is TRBJ2-5 and V is TRBV7-9, with 8 bases that match TRBD2. Germline V gene data show CDR1 as SEHNR and CDR2 as FQNEAQ (reference sequence). Losses at the gene ends were 5 bases for V and 7 bases for J; bases not matched to a gene: 9. The CDR3 runs to 14 residues. The full variable domain, in which reference TRBV7-9 and TRBJ2-5 provide the parts outside the CDR3, is DTGVSQNPRHKITKRGQNVTFRCDPISEHNRLYWYRQTLGQGPEFLTYFQNEAQLEKSRLLSDRFSAERPKGSFSTLEIQRTEQGDSAMYLCASSGSGRGGTQYFGPGTRLLVL.